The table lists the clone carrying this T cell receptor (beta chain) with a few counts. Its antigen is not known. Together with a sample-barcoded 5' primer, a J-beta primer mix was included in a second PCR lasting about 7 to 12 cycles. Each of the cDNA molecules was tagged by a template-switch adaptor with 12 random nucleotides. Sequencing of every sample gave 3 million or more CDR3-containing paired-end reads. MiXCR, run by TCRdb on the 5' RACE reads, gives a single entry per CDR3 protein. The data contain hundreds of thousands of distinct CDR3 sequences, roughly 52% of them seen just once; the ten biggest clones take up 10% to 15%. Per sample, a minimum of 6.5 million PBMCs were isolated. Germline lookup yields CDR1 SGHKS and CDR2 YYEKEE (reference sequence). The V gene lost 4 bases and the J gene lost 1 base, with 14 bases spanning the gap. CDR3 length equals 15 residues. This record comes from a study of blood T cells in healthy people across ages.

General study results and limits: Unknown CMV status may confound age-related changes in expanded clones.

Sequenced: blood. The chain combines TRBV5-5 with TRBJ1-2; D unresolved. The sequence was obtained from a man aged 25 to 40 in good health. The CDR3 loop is CASSVAAFVNYGYTF. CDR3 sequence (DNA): TGTGCCAGCAGCGTCGCCGCCTTCGTTAACTATGGCTACACCTTC.